This T cell receptor (beta chain) was sequenced for a study of B cell selection in AIRE deficiency. The regulatory T cell sort gate was CD4+CD25hiCD127low/negative. Study results and caveats: Healthy Tconv contained about 37% of shared healthy Treg sequences; only TCRbeta sequenced.

Remarks on this clone: Antigen unknown.

Profiled with immunoSEQ multiplex PCR; TCRdb holds only in-frame clones, not every one. The data show about 22,000 clones, with 85% to 95% seen just once and approximately 1.5% held by the top ten. Per the germline V gene, CDR1 is SGDLS and CDR2 is YYNGEE. V shed 0 bases and J shed 0 bases, with 9 bases lying between them. The CDR3 length is 15 residues. The chain employs TRBV9 and TRBJ1-1; tentative D call: TRBD1 (6 bases). This TCR was recovered from a human donor in good health. Sequencing used CD4+CD25+ Tregs sorted from PBMCs. The CDR3 here is CASSVVGGLNTEAFF. The DNA for the CDR3 is TGTGCCAGCAGCGTAGTAGGGGGGTTGAACACTGAAGCTTTCTTT.